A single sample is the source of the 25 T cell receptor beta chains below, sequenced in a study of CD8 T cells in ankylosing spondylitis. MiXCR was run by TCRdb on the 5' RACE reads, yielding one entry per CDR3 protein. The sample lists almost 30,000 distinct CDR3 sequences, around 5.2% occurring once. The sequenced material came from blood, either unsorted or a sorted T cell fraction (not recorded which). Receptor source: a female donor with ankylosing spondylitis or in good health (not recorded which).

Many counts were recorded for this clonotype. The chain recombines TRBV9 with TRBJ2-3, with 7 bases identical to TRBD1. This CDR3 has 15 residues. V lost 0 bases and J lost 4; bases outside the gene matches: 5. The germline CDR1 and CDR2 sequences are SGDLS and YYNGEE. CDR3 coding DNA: TGTGCCAGCAGCGTAGGAACAGGGGCGGCAGATACGCAGTATTTT. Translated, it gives CASSVGTGAADTQYF.

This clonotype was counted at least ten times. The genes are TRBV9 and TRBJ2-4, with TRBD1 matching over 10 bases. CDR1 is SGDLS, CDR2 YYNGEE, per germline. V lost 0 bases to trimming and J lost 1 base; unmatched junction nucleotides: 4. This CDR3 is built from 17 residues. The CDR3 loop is CASSVGRDRGAKNIQYF. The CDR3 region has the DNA TGTGCCAGCAGCGTAGGGCGGGACAGGGGTGCCAAAAACATTCAGTACTTC.

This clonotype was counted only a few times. CDR3 sequence (DNA): TGTGCCAGCAGCGTAGCGACAGGGGGCTTCTACGAGCAGTACTTC. Its translation: CASSVATGGFYEQYF. The rearrangement joins TRBV9 to TRBJ2-7, with TRBD1 matching over 10 bases. Trimming took 0 bases from V and 3 from J; bases not matched to a gene: 3. The germline V gene has CDR1 SGDLS and CDR2 YYNGEE. The CDR3 loop spans 15 amino acids.

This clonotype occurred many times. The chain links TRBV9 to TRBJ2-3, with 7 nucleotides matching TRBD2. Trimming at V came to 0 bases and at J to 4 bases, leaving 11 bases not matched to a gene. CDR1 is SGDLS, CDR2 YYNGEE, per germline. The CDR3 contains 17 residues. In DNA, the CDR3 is TGTGCCAGCAGCGTAGATGGAGGGAGGGCCCTCCCAGATACGCAGTATTTT. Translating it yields CASSVDGGRALPDTQYF.

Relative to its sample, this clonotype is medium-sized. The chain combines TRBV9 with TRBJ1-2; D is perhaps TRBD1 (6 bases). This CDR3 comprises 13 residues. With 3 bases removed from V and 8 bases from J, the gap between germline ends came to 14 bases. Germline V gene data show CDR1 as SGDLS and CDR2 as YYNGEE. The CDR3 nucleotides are TGTGCCAGCAGCGAAACAGGGTTGTTGGGCTACACCTTC. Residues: CASSETGLLGYTF.

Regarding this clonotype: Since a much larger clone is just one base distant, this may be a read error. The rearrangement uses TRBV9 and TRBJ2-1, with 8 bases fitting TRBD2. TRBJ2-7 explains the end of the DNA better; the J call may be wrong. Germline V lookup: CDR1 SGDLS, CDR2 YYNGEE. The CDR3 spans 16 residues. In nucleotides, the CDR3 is TGTGCCAGCAGCGTAGCTACAGCGGGAGTATACAATGAGCAGTACTTC. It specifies CASSVATAGVYNEQYF.

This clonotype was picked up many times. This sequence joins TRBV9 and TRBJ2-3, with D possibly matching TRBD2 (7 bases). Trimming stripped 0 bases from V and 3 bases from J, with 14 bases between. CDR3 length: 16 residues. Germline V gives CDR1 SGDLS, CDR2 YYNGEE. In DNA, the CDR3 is TGTGCCAGCAGCGTAGACCCGGGGGGCAGTACAGATACGCAGTATTTT. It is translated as CASSVDPGGSTDTQYF.

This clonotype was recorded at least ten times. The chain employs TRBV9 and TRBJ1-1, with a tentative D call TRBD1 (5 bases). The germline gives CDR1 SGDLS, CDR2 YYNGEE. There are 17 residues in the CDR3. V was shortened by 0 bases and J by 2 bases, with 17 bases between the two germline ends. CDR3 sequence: CASSVGLAGRVNTEAFF. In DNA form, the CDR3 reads TGTGCCAGCAGCGTAGGATTGGCAGGGCGAGTAAACACTGAAGCTTTCTTT.

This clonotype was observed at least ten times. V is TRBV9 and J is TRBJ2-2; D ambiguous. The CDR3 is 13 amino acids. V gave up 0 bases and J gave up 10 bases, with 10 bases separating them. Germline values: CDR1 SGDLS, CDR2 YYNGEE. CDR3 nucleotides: TGTGCCAGCAGCGTAGTGCAGGCCGTGGAGCTGTTTTTT. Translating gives CASSVVQAVELFF. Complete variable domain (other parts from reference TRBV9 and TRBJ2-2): DSGVTQTPKHLITATGQRVTLRCSPRSGDLSVYWYQQSLDQGLQFLIQYYNGEERAKGNILERFSAQQFPDLHSELNLSSLELGDSALYFCASSVVQAVELFFGEGSRLTVL.

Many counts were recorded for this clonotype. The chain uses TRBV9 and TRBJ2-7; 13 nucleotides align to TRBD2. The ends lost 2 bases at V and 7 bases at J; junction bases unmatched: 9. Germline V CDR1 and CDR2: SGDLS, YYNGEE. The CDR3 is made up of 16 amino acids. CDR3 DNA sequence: TGTGCCAGCAGCGTTGGCGGCACTAGCGGGAGGGGTGAGCAGTACTTC. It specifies CASSVGGTSGRGEQYF.

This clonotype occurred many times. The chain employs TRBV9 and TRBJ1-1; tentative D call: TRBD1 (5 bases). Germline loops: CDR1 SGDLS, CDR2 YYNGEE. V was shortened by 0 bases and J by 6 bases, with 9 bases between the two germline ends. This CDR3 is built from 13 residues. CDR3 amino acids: CASSVGRGSEAFF. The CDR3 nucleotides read TGTGCCAGCAGCGTAGGGCGGGGGTCTGAAGCTTTCTTT.

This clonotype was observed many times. The CDR3 reads CSARDPAEGIPNNEQFF. The CDR3 bases are TGCAGTGCTAGAGACCCCGCTGAGGGGATACCCAACAATGAGCAGTTCTTC. The J gene is TRBJ2-1, the V gene TRBV20-1; D could derive from TRBD1 or TRBD2 (5 bases each). Between the trimmed V and J ends, which lost 0 bases and 5 bases, there was a span of 20 bases. In germline, CDR1 is DFQATT, CDR2 SNEGSKA (reference sequence). This CDR3 region has 17 residues.

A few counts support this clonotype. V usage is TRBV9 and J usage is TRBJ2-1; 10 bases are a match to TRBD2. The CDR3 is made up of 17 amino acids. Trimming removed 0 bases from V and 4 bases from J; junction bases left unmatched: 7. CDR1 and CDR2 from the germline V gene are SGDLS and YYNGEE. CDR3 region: CASSVGPGLATYNEQFF. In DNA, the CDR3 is TGTGCCAGCAGCGTAGGGCCGGGACTAGCGACGTACAATGAGCAGTTCTTC.

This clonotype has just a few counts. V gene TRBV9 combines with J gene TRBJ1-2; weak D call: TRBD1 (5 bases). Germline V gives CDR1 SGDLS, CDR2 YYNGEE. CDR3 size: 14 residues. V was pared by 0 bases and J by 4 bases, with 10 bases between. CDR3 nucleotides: TGTGCCAGCAGCGTAGCTGGGGGAGCCTATGGCTACACCTTC. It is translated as CASSVAGGAYGYTF.

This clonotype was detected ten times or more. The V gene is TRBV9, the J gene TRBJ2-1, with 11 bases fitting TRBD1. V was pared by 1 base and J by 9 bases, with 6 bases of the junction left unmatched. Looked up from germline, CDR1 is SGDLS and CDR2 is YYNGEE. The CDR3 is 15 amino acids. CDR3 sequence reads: CASSVRTGGRVEQFF. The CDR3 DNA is TGTGCCAGCAGCGTAAGGACAGGGGGCAGGGTTGAGCAGTTCTTC.

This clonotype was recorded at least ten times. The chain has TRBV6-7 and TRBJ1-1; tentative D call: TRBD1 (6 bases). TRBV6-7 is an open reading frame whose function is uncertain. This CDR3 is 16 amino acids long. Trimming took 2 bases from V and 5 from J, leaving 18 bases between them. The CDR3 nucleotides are TGTGCCAGCAGTTACGTGCCGAGGGGGGCCTTTACTGAAGCTTTCTTT. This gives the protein CASSYVPRGAFTEAFF.

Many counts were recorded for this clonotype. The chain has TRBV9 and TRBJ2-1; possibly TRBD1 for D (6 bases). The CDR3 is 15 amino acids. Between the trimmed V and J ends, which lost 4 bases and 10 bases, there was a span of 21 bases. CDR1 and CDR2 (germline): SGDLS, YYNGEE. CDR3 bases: TGTGCCAGCAGCTATTCCGGGACACCACCCCAGGAGCAGTTCTTC. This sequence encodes CASSYSGTPPQEQFF.

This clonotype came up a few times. CDR3 protein: CASSVRYNEQFF. The CDR3 DNA follows: TGTGCCAGCAGCGTAAGATACAATGAGCAGTTCTTC. This chain joins TRBV9 and TRBJ2-1; D unresolved. Germline assignment: CDR1 SGDLS and CDR2 YYNGEE. This CDR3 has 12 amino acids. Between the trimmed V and J ends, which lost 1 base and 4 bases, there was a span of 3 bases.

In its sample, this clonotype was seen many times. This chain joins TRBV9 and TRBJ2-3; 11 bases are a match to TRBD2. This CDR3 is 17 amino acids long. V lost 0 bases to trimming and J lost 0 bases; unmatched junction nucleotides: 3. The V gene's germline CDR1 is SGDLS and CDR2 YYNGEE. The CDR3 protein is CASSVGTSGSSTDTQYF. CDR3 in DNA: TGTGCCAGCAGCGTAGGGACTAGCGGGTCTAGCACAGATACGCAGTATTTT. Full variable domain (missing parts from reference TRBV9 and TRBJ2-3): DSGVTQTPKHLITATGQRVTLRCSPRSGDLSVYWYQQSLDQGLQFLIQYYNGEERAKGNILERFSAQQFPDLHSELNLSSLELGDSALYFCASSVGTSGSSTDTQYFGPGTRLTVL.

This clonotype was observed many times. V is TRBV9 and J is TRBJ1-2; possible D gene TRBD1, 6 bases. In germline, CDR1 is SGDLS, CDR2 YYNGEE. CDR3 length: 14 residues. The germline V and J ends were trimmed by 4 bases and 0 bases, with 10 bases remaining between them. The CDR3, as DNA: TGTGCCAGCAGCCCGACAGGAACTAACTATGGCTACACCTTC. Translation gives CASSPTGTNYGYTF.

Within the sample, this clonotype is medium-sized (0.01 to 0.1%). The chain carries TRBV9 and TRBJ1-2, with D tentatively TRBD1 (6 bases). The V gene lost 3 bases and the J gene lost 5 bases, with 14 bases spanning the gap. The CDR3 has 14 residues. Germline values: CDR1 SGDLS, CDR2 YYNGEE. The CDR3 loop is CASSAQQGGYGYTF. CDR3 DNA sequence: TGTGCCAGCAGCGCCCAACAGGGAGGGTATGGCTACACCTTC.

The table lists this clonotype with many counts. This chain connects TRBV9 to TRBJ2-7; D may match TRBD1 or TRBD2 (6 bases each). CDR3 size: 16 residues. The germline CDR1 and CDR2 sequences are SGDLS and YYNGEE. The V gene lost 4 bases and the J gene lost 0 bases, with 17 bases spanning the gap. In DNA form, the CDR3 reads TGTGCCAGCAGCCCCCGGGGGCAGGCCAGCTCCTACGAGCAGTACTTC. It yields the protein CASSPRGQASSYEQYF.

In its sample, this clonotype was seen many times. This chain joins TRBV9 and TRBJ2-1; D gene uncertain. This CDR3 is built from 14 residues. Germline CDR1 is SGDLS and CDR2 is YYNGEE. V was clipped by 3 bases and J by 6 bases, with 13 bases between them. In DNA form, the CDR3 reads TGTGCCAGCAGCGGCAAAAGTCGGGTCAATGAGCAGTTCTTC. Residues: CASSGKSRVNEQFF.

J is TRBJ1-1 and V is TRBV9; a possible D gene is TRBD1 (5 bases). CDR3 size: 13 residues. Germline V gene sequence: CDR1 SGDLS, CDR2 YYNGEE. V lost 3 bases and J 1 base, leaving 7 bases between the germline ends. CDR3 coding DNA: TGTGCCAGCAGCGCGGGACCGAACACTGAAGCTTTCTTT. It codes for CASSAGPNTEAFF.

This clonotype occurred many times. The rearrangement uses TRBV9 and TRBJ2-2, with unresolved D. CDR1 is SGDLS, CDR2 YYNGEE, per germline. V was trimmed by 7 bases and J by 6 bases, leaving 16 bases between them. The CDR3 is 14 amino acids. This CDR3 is CASSPQNRAGELFF. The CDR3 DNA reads TGTGCCAGCTCCCCCCAAAATAGGGCCGGGGAGCTGTTTTTT.